This T cell receptor beta chain originates from a study of blood T cell repertoires in COVID-19. Study overall: Nucleic acid was either cDNA or gDNA, and it came from T cells, B-cell-depleted T cells, or PBMCs.

Recruitment covered 20 to 25 US areas and drew participants whose ages spanned about 18 to 100 years. Two negative PCRs, clearance, or symptom resolution were required of recovered Cohort 3 donors. There are 16 residues in the CDR3. V lost 6 bases and J lost 6; bases outside the gene matches: 14. In germline, CDR1 is SNHLY, CDR2 FYNNEI. Source study methods: Amplification from reference gene primers served as the basis for estimated nucleated cell counts. Profiled with immunoSEQ multiplex PCR; TCRdb holds only in-frame clones, not every one. V, J and clone size are taken as reported in that table, and D and trimming were inferred from the DNA itself. The sample has 190,000 or so clones; about 89% are singletons.

The genes are TRBV2 and TRBJ1-2; 9 positions match TRBD1. The clonotype originates from a young woman who had recovered from COVID-19. Sequenced input: PBMCs or T cells enriched from blood (not recorded which). The CDR3 bases are TGTGCCAGCAGAGCGATACAGGGGGCTGGTGGAGATGGCTACACCTTC. Translated: CASRAIQGAGGDGYTF.